This record covers a single T cell receptor beta chain. The V gene lost 3 bases and the J gene lost 0 bases, with 9 bases spanning the gap. The length of the CDR3 is 15 residues. The V gene's germline CDR1 is SGHRS and CDR2 YFSETQ. The Seattle patients, enrolled during active infection, were followed longitudinally. This sample stems from a study of blood T cell repertoires in COVID-19. Study details: From the United States, Italy and Spain came samples of acute and convalescent COVID-19. In each case, the material was cDNA or gDNA derived from T cells, B-cell-depleted T cells, or PBMCs.

Study processing details: Counts of nucleated cells, estimated from reference gene primer amplification, were obtained. Profiled with immunoSEQ multiplex PCR; TCRdb holds only in-frame clones, not every one. V and J calls and clone size are those listed in that table; D and trimming were worked out from the DNA. The table has 300,000 to 350,000 clones, approximately 88% seen once; the top ten hold around 9.9%. Sequenced: peripheral blood. The chain combines TRBV5-1 with TRBJ2-2; tentatively, D is TRBD2 (5 bases). The sequence came from a man aged 30 to 45 with COVID-19, enrolled during active disease. CDR3: CASSSRSANTGELFF. CDR3 bases: TGCGCCAGCAGCTCGCGTAGCGCGAACACCGGGGAGCTGTTTTTT. The full variable domain, completed using reference TRBV5-1 and TRBJ2-2, is KAGVTQTPRYLIKTRGQQVTLSCSPISGHRSVSWYQQTPGQGLQFLFEYFSETQRNKGNFPGRFSGRQFSNSRSEMNVSTLELGDSALYLCASSSRSANTGELFFGEGSRLTVL.